A selection of T cell receptor beta chains follows, all from one sample in a study of T cells in Graves' hyperthyroidism and ophthalmopathy. MiXCR was run by TCRdb on the multiplex PCR reads, yielding one entry per CDR3 protein. The sample includes about 360,000 distinct CDR3 sequences, less than 15% of them seen just once. The sequenced sample consisted of blood. The receptors come from a woman younger than 35 with Graves' hyperthyroidism. The CDR3 runs from the conserved cysteine through the conserved F or W. Each record gives: J gene, V gene, clone size, D gene, CDR3 protein, CDR3 DNA. D genes are given only for firm matches. A row's size may be missing; if present it is once, few, many or a size class.

TRBJ2-5	TRBV5-1	many	TRBD1	CASSPDRAQETQYF	TGCGCCAGCAGCCCCGACAGGGCCCAAGAGACCCAGTACTTC
TRBJ2-2	TRBV6-2/TRBV6-3	many	-	CASASFGELFF	TGTGCCAGCGCTTCATTCGGGGAGCTGTTTTTT
TRBJ2-1	TRBV27	once	TRBD2	CASTPTPGLAGYNEQFF	TGTGCCAGCACCCCAACCCCCGGACTAGCGGGGTACAATGAGCAGTTCTTC
TRBJ2-3	TRBV4-3	few	-	CASSPTTASGDTQYF	TGCGCCAGCAGCCCTACTACCGCGAGTGGGGATACGCAGTATTTT
TRBJ1-1	TRBV20-1	-	TRBD1	CSAYRGPSTEAFF	TGCAGCGCCTACAGGGGGCCGAGTACTGAAGCTTTCTTT
TRBJ1-1	TRBV18	many	-	CASSPAQQNTEAFF	TGTGCCAGCTCACCAGCTCAGCAGAACACTGAAGCTTTCTTT
TRBJ2-5	TRBV27	many	-	CASSPDSSQETQYF	TGTGCCAGCAGCCCGGACAGCTCGCAAGAGACCCAGTACTTC
TRBJ1-1	TRBV18	many	-	CASSPQRASSEAFF	TGTGCCAGCTCACCACAAAGGGCGTCGTCTGAAGCTTTCTTT
TRBJ2-7	TRBV27	-	-	CASSSAFVDTKQYF	TGTGCCAGCAGTTCGGCGTTTGTCGATACGAAGCAGTACTTC
TRBJ1-1	TRBV5-1	many	-	CASSLVMGFGSTEAFF	TGCGCCAGCAGCTTGGTGATGGGGTTTGGAAGTACTGAAGCTTTCTTT
TRBJ1-6	TRBV6-1	-	TRBD1	CASRIRWGQPNSPLHF	TGTGCCAGCAGAATAAGGTGGGGACAGCCGAATTCACCCCTCCACTTT
TRBJ2-5	TRBV5-1	many	-	CASSSGTSAETQYF	TGCGCCAGCAGCTCCGGGACCTCGGCGGAGACCCAGTACTTC
TRBJ2-2	TRBV5-5	-	TRBD2	CASSLLAGGPVTGELFF	TGTGCCAGCAGCTTACTAGCGGGAGGGCCGGTCACCGGGGAGCTGTTTTTT
TRBJ2-1	TRBV7-9	few	TRBD2	CAGSLSGAYNEQFF	TGTGCCGGCAGCCTTAGCGGGGCCTACAATGAGCAGTTCTTC
TRBJ2-7	TRBV20-1	many	-	CSASRQGAEQYF	TGCAGTGCCTCCCGGCAGGGAGCGGAGCAGTACTTC
TRBJ2-1	TRBV30	few	TRBD2	CAWTGPRTSGRGDYYNEQFF	TGTGCCTGGACCGGCCCTAGGACTAGCGGGAGGGGAGATTATTACAATGAGCAGTTCTTC
TRBJ2-7	TRBV12-3/TRBV12-4	-	-	CASSDSGHVYEQYF	TGTGCCAGCAGTGACTCCGGCCACGTCTACGAGCAGTACTTC
TRBJ2-3	TRBV7-3	few	TRBD2	CASGSRLAGDVDTQYF	TGTGCCAGCGGCTCCCGACTAGCGGGGGATGTTGATACGCAGTATTTT
TRBJ1-5	TRBV28	many	-	CASSLGYAISNQPQHF	TGTGCCAGCAGTTTAGGGTATGCGATCAGCAATCAGCCCCAGCATTTT
TRBJ2-1	TRBV7-2	many	TRBD2	CASSLTSGPSGEQFF	TGTGCCAGCAGCTTAACTAGCGGACCCTCGGGGGAGCAGTTCTTC
TRBJ1-1	TRBV18	many	-	CASSPATGNTEAFF	TGTGCCAGCTCACCAGCGACGGGGAACACTGAAGCTTTCTTT
TRBJ2-3	TRBV10-3	few	-	CAAQSGPSTDTQYF	TGTGCCGCACAATCCGGGCCGAGCACAGATACGCAGTATTTT
TRBJ1-1	TRBV4-3	few	TRBD1	CASSQLTGGNTEAFF	TGCGCCAGCAGCCAGTTGACAGGGGGTAACACTGAAGCTTTCTTT
TRBJ1-4	TRBV20-1	many	-	CSARGGGAGEKLFF	TGCAGTGCTAGGGGCGGAGGGGCAGGGGAAAAACTGTTTTTT
TRBJ2-7	TRBV20-1	-	-	CSARDESYEQYF	TGCAGTGCTAGAGATGAATCCTACGAGCAGTACTTC
TRBJ1-4	TRBV7-9	many	-	CASSRAAGIDEKLFF	TGTGCCAGCAGCCGTGCGGCCGGGATTGATGAAAAACTGTTTTTT
TRBJ1-6	TRBV27	-	-	CASSLVSANSPLHF	TGTGCCAGCAGTTTAGTTTCGGCGAATTCACCCCTCCACTTT
TRBJ2-5	TRBV28	many	-	CASSSTRRGYF	TGTGCCAGCAGTTCGACACGGAGGGGGTACTTC
TRBJ1-1	TRBV7-9	-	-	CASSLEGGRGENTEAFF	TGTGCCAGCAGCTTAGAGGGGGGCCGGGGGGAGAACACTGAAGCTTTCTTT
TRBJ2-3	TRBV5-8	few	-	CASSLLGGGITDTQYF	TGTGCCAGCAGCTTGTTGGGTGGCGGAATCACAGATACGCAGTATTTT
TRBJ2-7	TRBV28	few	TRBD1	CASSLPAGTGSYEQYF	TGTGCCAGCAGTCTCCCCGCCGGGACAGGCTCCTACGAGCAGTACTTC
TRBJ1-4	TRBV12-3/TRBV12-4	many	-	CASSIYRGFDEKLFF	TGTGCCAGCAGTATATATAGGGGGTTTGATGAAAAACTGTTTTTT
TRBJ1-2	TRBV10-2	-	-	CASSDGLYGYTF	TGCGCCAGCAGTGATGGGCTTTATGGCTACACCTTC
TRBJ2-4	TRBV20-1	many	TRBD1	CSAREGTGTNIQYF	TGCAGTGCTAGAGAGGGGACAGGGACTAACATTCAGTACTTC